This T cell receptor (beta chain) emerged from a study of T cells in Graves' hyperthyroidism and ophthalmopathy. Regarding the study as a whole: Most expanded thyroid clonotypes above 0.001 recurred in blood. A model built on 13 V-J features separated ophthalmopathy from stable hyperthyroidism.

Disease lasting under 3 months, a NOSPECS grade of at least 4, and a Clinical Activity Score of at least 3 were features of the ophthalmopathy patients. Diagnoses were established using clinical symptoms, serum thyroxine and TRAb, thyroid ultrasound and orbital computed tomography. Amplification targeted TCR beta CDR3 regions from RNA transcripts. A first-round RT-PCR of the TCR CDR3 used the HTBI primer set. From the multiplex PCR reads, TCRdb called clonotypes with MiXCR, one entry per CDR3 protein. This table holds 550,000 to 700,000 distinct CDR3 sequences, about 14% found once. Comments on this clonotype: Antigen: not known.

The source is a woman between 40 and 55 years old with Graves' ophthalmopathy. Input material: blood.

The CDR3 sequence is CASTKISGGQGASGYTF. As DNA, the CDR3 is TGTGCCAGCACCAAAATATCGGGGGGACAGGGGGCATCAGGCTACACCTTC. The V call is TRBV6-2 or TRBV6-3, the J call TRBJ1-2, with TRBD1 matching 12 bases. Germline V gene sequence: CDR1 MNHEY, CDR2 SVGEGT. The CDR3 loop spans 17 amino acids. The V gene end was trimmed by 7 bases and the J gene end by 8 bases; junction bases not matched to a gene: 17.